Listed below are T cell receptor beta chains from one sample, sequenced in a study of tumor-infiltrating lymphocytes in primary liver carcinoma. TCRdb re-called the multiplex PCR reads with MiXCR, one entry per CDR3 protein. The sample yields about 200,000 distinct CDR3 sequences, about 65% seen once. Sequencing used peripheral blood. These receptors originate from a woman aged 60-75 years with primary liver carcinoma and hepatitis B virus infection. CDR3s include the opening cysteine and the closing phenylalanine or tryptophan. The order of the fields is D gene, clone size, V gene, J gene, CDR3 DNA, CDR3 protein. The D gene is left open where the match is weak. Where a row states a size, it is once, few, many or the class of an expanded clone; other rows omit it.

d_call: -; clone_size: -; v_call: TRBV4-1; j_call: TRBJ1-1; cdr3_nt: TGCGCCAGCAACCAAGGTGGGCAGTCCATGAACACTGAAGCTTTCTTT; cdr3_aa: CASNQGGQSMNTEAFF
d_call: -; clone_size: few; v_call: TRBV7-9; j_call: TRBJ2-7; cdr3_nt: TGTGCCAGCACCCAGGGTGGGGGATTTAGCTACGAGCAGTACTTC; cdr3_aa: CASTQGGGFSYEQYF
d_call: TRBD2; clone_size: once; v_call: TRBV12-3/TRBV12-4; j_call: TRBJ2-3; cdr3_nt: TGTGCCAGCAGCCGAACGGGAGGGCGCGAAGATACGCAGTATTTT; cdr3_aa: CASSRTGGREDTQYF
d_call: -; clone_size: -; v_call: TRBV6-1; j_call: TRBJ2-7; cdr3_nt: TGTGCCAGCAGTGAATTAAACCGAAGATGGAACGAGCAGTACTTC; cdr3_aa: CASSELNRRWNEQYF
d_call: -; clone_size: -; v_call: TRBV6-6; j_call: TRBJ1-5; cdr3_nt: TGTGTCAGCAGTGACTCGGGGTCGGGGCAGCCCCAGCATTTT; cdr3_aa: CVSSDSGSGQPQHF
d_call: TRBD2; clone_size: -; v_call: TRBV5-1; j_call: TRBJ2-5; cdr3_nt: TGCGCCAGCAGCTTGGTTGGTAGCGGGAGGGCCTGGGAGACCCAGTACTTC; cdr3_aa: CASSLVGSGRAWETQYF
d_call: TRBD1; clone_size: -; v_call: TRBV29-1; j_call: TRBJ1-2; cdr3_nt: TGCAGCGTTGAGGCCGACAGGGAGGGCTACACCTTC; cdr3_aa: CSVEADREGYTF
d_call: -; clone_size: -; v_call: TRBV6-6; j_call: TRBJ2-5; cdr3_nt: TGTGCCAGCAGTGGGCACCAAGAGACCCAATACTTC; cdr3_aa: CASSGHQETQYF
d_call: TRBD1; clone_size: once; v_call: TRBV7-9; j_call: TRBJ2-7; cdr3_nt: TGTGCCAGCAGCGAAACGACAGGGAGCGAGCAGTACTTC; cdr3_aa: CASSETTGSEQYF
d_call: TRBD1; clone_size: once; v_call: TRBV5-6; j_call: TRBJ2-7; cdr3_nt: TGTGCCAGCAGTTTCAGAGGGACAGCTTCCTACGGGCAGTACTTC; cdr3_aa: CASSFRGTASYGQYF
d_call: TRBD1; clone_size: -; v_call: TRBV11-2; j_call: TRBJ1-1; cdr3_nt: TGTGCCAGCAGCTTACTCGTGACAGGGAGCACTGAAGCTTTCTTT; cdr3_aa: CASSLLVTGSTEAFF
d_call: -; clone_size: -; v_call: TRBV7-9; j_call: TRBJ2-2; cdr3_nt: TGTGCCAGCAGCTCAAAGACAGGCACCGGGGAGCTGTTTTTT; cdr3_aa: CASSSKTGTGELFF
d_call: TRBD2; clone_size: many; v_call: TRBV6-4; j_call: TRBJ2-3; cdr3_nt: TGTGCCAGCAGAGCTAGCGGGAGAGGGCACATATATACGCAGTATTTT; cdr3_aa: CASRASGRGHIYTQYF
d_call: TRBD1; clone_size: -; v_call: TRBV11-2; j_call: TRBJ1-1; cdr3_nt: TGTGCCAGTAACTTAACAGGGGGCCCAGCTGAAGCTTTCTTT; cdr3_aa: CASNLTGGPAEAFF
d_call: -; clone_size: -; v_call: TRBV7-3; j_call: TRBJ2-7; cdr3_nt: TGTGCCAGCAGCTTAGGGACTGGCCCCTCCTACGAGCAGTACTTC; cdr3_aa: CASSLGTGPSYEQYF
d_call: -; clone_size: many; v_call: TRBV6-5; j_call: TRBJ2-1; cdr3_nt: TGTGCCAGCAGTGACAGCTCCTACAATGAGCAGTTCTTC; cdr3_aa: CASSDSSYNEQFF
d_call: TRBD1; clone_size: -; v_call: TRBV5-8; j_call: TRBJ1-1; cdr3_nt: TGTGCCAGCAGCTTGGATGACAGGGAGACTGAAGCTTTCTTT; cdr3_aa: CASSLDDRETEAFF
d_call: -; clone_size: -; v_call: TRBV2; j_call: TRBJ1-2; cdr3_nt: TGTGCCAGCAGTGAAAGGGCCTCCGCCGATGGCTACACCTTC; cdr3_aa: CASSERASADGYTF
d_call: -; clone_size: many; v_call: TRBV7-8; j_call: TRBJ1-3; cdr3_nt: TGTGCCAGCAGCTTAGGCGCGCCAGGGGCTGGAAACACCATATATTTT; cdr3_aa: CASSLGAPGAGNTIYF
d_call: TRBD2; clone_size: few; v_call: TRBV12-3/TRBV12-4; j_call: TRBJ2-7; cdr3_nt: TGTGCCAGTAGTTTATCAGACCTAGCGGGGGTCTCTTTCTACGAGCAGTACTTC; cdr3_aa: CASSLSDLAGVSFYEQYF
d_call: -; clone_size: few; v_call: TRBV6-2/TRBV6-3; j_call: TRBJ2-1; cdr3_nt: TGTGCCAGCAGTTTCGGTCCAATCTCCTACAATGAGCAGTTCTTC; cdr3_aa: CASSFGPISYNEQFF
d_call: TRBD1; clone_size: once; v_call: TRBV7-8; j_call: TRBJ2-1; cdr3_nt: TGTGCCAGCAGCTTGCCGACAGGGATAGATGAGCAGTTCTTC; cdr3_aa: CASSLPTGIDEQFF
d_call: TRBD1; clone_size: many; v_call: TRBV4-1; j_call: TRBJ2-7; cdr3_nt: TGCGCCAGCAGCCCGGACAGGGGTAGCTACGAGCAGTACTTC; cdr3_aa: CASSPDRGSYEQYF
d_call: TRBD1; clone_size: many; v_call: TRBV11-2; j_call: TRBJ1-2; cdr3_nt: TGTGCCAGCAGCCTAGACAGGGAGAACTATGGCTACACCTTC; cdr3_aa: CASSLDRENYGYTF
d_call: -; clone_size: few; v_call: TRBV28; j_call: TRBJ2-2; cdr3_nt: TGTGCCAGCAGTGCCGTTCCCGGTCGATACGGGGGGAACACCGGGGAGCTGTTTTTT; cdr3_aa: CASSAVPGRYGGNTGELFF
d_call: -; clone_size: many; v_call: TRBV6-2/TRBV6-3; j_call: TRBJ1-6; cdr3_nt: TGTGCCAGCAGTACCTACGGGTCACGATCACCCCTCCACTTT; cdr3_aa: CASSTYGSRSPLHF
d_call: -; clone_size: -; v_call: TRBV6-5; j_call: TRBJ2-1; cdr3_nt: TGTGCCAGCAATTACTCGGGGTACAATGAGCAATTCTTC; cdr3_aa: CASNYSGYNEQFF
d_call: -; clone_size: once; v_call: TRBV11-3; j_call: TRBJ1-5; cdr3_nt: TGTGCCAGCAGTCCCGGACCGAATCGGCCCCAGCATTTT; cdr3_aa: CASSPGPNRPQHF
d_call: TRBD2; clone_size: -; v_call: TRBV11-2; j_call: TRBJ2-5; cdr3_nt: TGTGCCAGCAGCTTTACTACTAGTGGGAGGGTCACGGGGACCCAGTACTTC; cdr3_aa: CASSFTTSGRVTGTQYF
d_call: -; clone_size: -; v_call: TRBV10-3; j_call: TRBJ2-5; cdr3_nt: TGTGCCACCAGTTCTGGACCAGGGGTTGAGACCCAGTACTTC; cdr3_aa: CATSSGPGVETQYF
d_call: -; clone_size: -; v_call: TRBV11-2; j_call: TRBJ1-1; cdr3_nt: TGTGCCAGCAGCCCGGCCACTGGAGAGGGTGAGAACACTGAAGCTTTCTTT; cdr3_aa: CASSPATGEGENTEAFF
d_call: -; clone_size: few; v_call: TRBV4-1; j_call: TRBJ1-5; cdr3_nt: TGCGCCAGCAGCCAAGTAGGCAGGGTCGGCAATCAGCCCCAGCATTTT; cdr3_aa: CASSQVGRVGNQPQHF
d_call: -; clone_size: -; v_call: TRBV28; j_call: TRBJ2-7; cdr3_nt: TGTGCCACACGCACGAACTACGAGCAGTACTTC; cdr3_aa: CATRTNYEQYF
d_call: TRBD2; clone_size: -; v_call: TRBV11-2; j_call: TRBJ2-5; cdr3_nt: TGTGACTGCAGCTACTCCCGTGGTAGCGGGAGAGAGTCCCAGTACTTC; cdr3_aa: CDCSYSRGSGRESQYF
d_call: -; clone_size: few; v_call: TRBV11-2; j_call: TRBJ2-1; cdr3_nt: TGTGCCAGCAGCAAGGCGGGAAATCGATCACCACAGTTCTTC; cdr3_aa: CASSKAGNRSPQFF
d_call: -; clone_size: -; v_call: TRBV4-1; j_call: TRBJ1-2; cdr3_nt: TGCGCCAGCGGCCAAGATCCAGGCGGAGACTATGGTTACACCTTC; cdr3_aa: CASGQDPGGDYGYTF
d_call: -; clone_size: few; v_call: TRBV6-4; j_call: TRBJ2-3; cdr3_nt: TGTGCCAGCAGTGACTCTTCTCAGGGCCCCACAGATACGCAGTATTTT; cdr3_aa: CASSDSSQGPTDTQYF
d_call: -; clone_size: few; v_call: TRBV4-1; j_call: TRBJ2-1; cdr3_nt: TGCGCCAGCAGCCAAGATACGGGTGCGGGAAGTTACAATGAGCAGTTCTTC; cdr3_aa: CASSQDTGAGSYNEQFF
d_call: -; clone_size: few; v_call: TRBV28; j_call: TRBJ2-2; cdr3_nt: TGTGCCAGCGGGGGACAGAACACCGGGGAGCTGTTTTTT; cdr3_aa: CASGGQNTGELFF
d_call: -; clone_size: many; v_call: TRBV29-1; j_call: TRBJ2-7; cdr3_nt: TGCAGCGCCGGCCTACGCTCCTACGAGCAGTACTTC; cdr3_aa: CSAGLRSYEQYF
d_call: -; clone_size: -; v_call: TRBV6-1; j_call: TRBJ1-5; cdr3_nt: TGTGCCAACAATAAACAGAATAGCAATCAGCCCAAGCATTTT; cdr3_aa: CANNKQNSNQPKHF
d_call: -; clone_size: many; v_call: TRBV12-3/TRBV12-4; j_call: TRBJ2-7; cdr3_nt: TGTGCCAGCAGGAAAACCCGGGGGGCCCAATACGAGCAGTACTTC; cdr3_aa: CASRKTRGAQYEQYF
d_call: -; clone_size: few; v_call: TRBV11-1; j_call: TRBJ2-5; cdr3_nt: TGTGCCAGCAGTTCGGTAGAAGAAGAGACCCAGTACTTC; cdr3_aa: CASSSVEEETQYF
d_call: -; clone_size: -; v_call: TRBV6-1; j_call: TRBJ2-1; cdr3_nt: TGTGCCAGCAGTGTTATTGGGGGCACGGGCAATGAGCAGTTCTTC; cdr3_aa: CASSVIGGTGNEQFF
d_call: -; clone_size: -; v_call: TRBV29-1; j_call: TRBJ2-3; cdr3_nt: TGCAGCGGAGGGGGTGCATATACGCAGTATTTT; cdr3_aa: CSGGGAYTQYF
d_call: -; clone_size: -; v_call: TRBV25-1; j_call: TRBJ1-5; cdr3_nt: TGTGCCAGCAGTGGATCCAGCGATCAGCCCCAGCATTTT; cdr3_aa: CASSGSSDQPQHF
d_call: -; clone_size: -; v_call: TRBV11-2; j_call: TRBJ1-1; cdr3_nt: TGTGCCAGTACCTCTGGCGGGATTGAAGCTTTCTTT; cdr3_aa: CASTSGGIEAFF
d_call: TRBD1; clone_size: few; v_call: TRBV12-3/TRBV12-4; j_call: TRBJ2-7; cdr3_nt: TGTGCCAGCGGGTCACTGGGACAGGGGCGAGAGCAGTACTTC; cdr3_aa: CASGSLGQGREQYF
d_call: -; clone_size: -; v_call: TRBV6-1; j_call: TRBJ2-2; cdr3_nt: TGTGCCAGCAGCATGGTTCCGTCCACCGGGGAGCCGTTTTTT; cdr3_aa: CASSMVPSTGEPFF
d_call: TRBD2; clone_size: many; v_call: TRBV6-6; j_call: TRBJ2-5; cdr3_nt: TGTGCCAGCAGTTACAGACTAGCGGGAGTCGAGGGAGAGACCCAGTACTTC; cdr3_aa: CASSYRLAGVEGETQYF
d_call: -; clone_size: -; v_call: TRBV11-2; j_call: TRBJ2-6; cdr3_nt: TGTGCCAGCAGCACCGGGCCGTCTGGGGCCAACTTCCTAACTTTC; cdr3_aa: CASSTGPSGANFLTF
d_call: -; clone_size: -; v_call: TRBV11-1; j_call: TRBJ2-3; cdr3_nt: TGTGCCAGCAGCTGGGCGGAAACAGATACACAGTTTTTT; cdr3_aa: CASSWAETDTQFF
d_call: -; clone_size: -; v_call: TRBV12-3/TRBV12-4; j_call: TRBJ2-7; cdr3_nt: TGTGCCAGCAGTTCCAACCCTCAGGTGGGGGGCCCCTACGCGCAGTACTTC; cdr3_aa: CASSSNPQVGGPYAQYF
d_call: TRBD1; clone_size: once; v_call: TRBV11-3; j_call: TRBJ2-3; cdr3_nt: TGTGCCAGCAGCCTTGGACAGGGGGCCATAGATACGCAGTACTTT; cdr3_aa: CASSLGQGAIDTQYF
d_call: -; clone_size: -; v_call: TRBV20-1; j_call: TRBJ2-6; cdr3_nt: TGCAGTGCTAGCGACCCGAGGAAGTCTGGGGCCAACGTCCTGACTTTC; cdr3_aa: CSASDPRKSGANVLTF
d_call: TRBD1; clone_size: many; v_call: TRBV4-1; j_call: TRBJ1-2; cdr3_nt: TGCGCCAGCAGCCAAAAGCCCCAGGGGGACTATGGCTACACCTTC; cdr3_aa: CASSQKPQGDYGYTF
d_call: TRBD1; clone_size: -; v_call: TRBV18; j_call: TRBJ2-7; cdr3_nt: TGTGCCAGCTCACCCCAAGGACAGGGCCACGAGCAGTACTTC; cdr3_aa: CASSPQGQGHEQYF
d_call: -; clone_size: -; v_call: TRBV14; j_call: TRBJ2-1; cdr3_nt: TGTGCCAGCAGCGTCGGAGGGGAACCAGGGAATGACCAGTTCTTC; cdr3_aa: CASSVGGEPGNDQFF
d_call: TRBD1; clone_size: few; v_call: TRBV14; j_call: TRBJ1-1; cdr3_nt: TGTGCCAGCAGCCAAATAGGGGGCAGGATGACTGAAGCTTTCTTT; cdr3_aa: CASSQIGGRMTEAFF